This TCR beta chain is drawn from a study of T cells after yellow fever vaccination. About the study: Those fractions that held only low numbers of cells were prepared using the SMART-Seq v4 Ultra Low Input RNA kit. Study-level findings and limits: Weaker overall was a secondary response that nonetheless peaked faster, on day 5 versus 15. It was a small share of clonotypes that appeared in both CD4 and CD8 compartments.

This clonotype occurred many times. The antigen is unknown. It was through 5'RACE template switching that TCR cDNA was made, with a universal primer site and UMIs added. TCRdb re-called the 5' RACE reads with MiXCR, one entry per CDR3 protein. In the table there are some 350,000 distinct CDR3 sequences, around 4.1% of which are singletons. Looked up from germline, CDR1 is SGDLS and CDR2 is YYNGEE. The ends were cut back, 3 bases at V and 3 bases at J, with 15 bases in the middle. The length of the CDR3 is 15 residues. Sample: PBMCs, taken 5 days after the yellow fever booster vaccination. The TCR sequence derives from a man between 18 and 29 years old who received the YFV17D yellow fever vaccine. This rearrangement joins TRBV9 to TRBJ1-1, with a possible D match to TRBD1 (5 bases). The CDR3 DNA reads as TGTGCCAGCAGCGGAATCAGGGTCGGGGACACTGAAGCTTTCTTT. This translates into CASSGIRVGDTEAFF.